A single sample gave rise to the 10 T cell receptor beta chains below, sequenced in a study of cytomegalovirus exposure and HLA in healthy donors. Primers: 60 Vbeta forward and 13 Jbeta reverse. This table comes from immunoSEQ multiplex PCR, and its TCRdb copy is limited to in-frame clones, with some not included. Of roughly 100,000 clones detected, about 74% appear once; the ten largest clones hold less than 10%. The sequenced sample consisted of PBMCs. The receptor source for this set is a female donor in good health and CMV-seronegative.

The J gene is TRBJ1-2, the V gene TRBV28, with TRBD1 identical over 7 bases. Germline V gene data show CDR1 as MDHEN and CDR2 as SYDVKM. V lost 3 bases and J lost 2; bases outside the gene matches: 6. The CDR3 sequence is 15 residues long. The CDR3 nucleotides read TGTGCCAGCAGTTTTCTAGGGGGCAGGAACTATGGCTACACCTTC. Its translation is CASSFLGGRNYGYTF.

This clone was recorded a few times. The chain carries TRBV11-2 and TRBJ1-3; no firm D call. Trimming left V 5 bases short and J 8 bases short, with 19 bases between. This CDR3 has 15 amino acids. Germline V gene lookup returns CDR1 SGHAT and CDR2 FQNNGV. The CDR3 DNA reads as TGTGCCAGCAGCCCACTCTCGGGTCGGTTTGACACCATATATTTT. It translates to CASSPLSGRFDTIYF.

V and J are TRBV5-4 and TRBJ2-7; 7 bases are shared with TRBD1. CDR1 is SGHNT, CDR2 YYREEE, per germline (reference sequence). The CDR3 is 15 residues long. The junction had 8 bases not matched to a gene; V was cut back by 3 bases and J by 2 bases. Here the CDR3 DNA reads TGTGCCAGCAGCTGGAGACAGGGCAGGACCTACGAGCAGTACTTC. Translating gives CASSWRQGRTYEQYF. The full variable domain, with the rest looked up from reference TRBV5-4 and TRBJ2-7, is ETGVTQSPTHLIKTRGQQVTLRCSSQSGHNTVSWYQQALGQGPQFIFQYYREEENGRGNFPPRFSGLQFPNYSSELNVNALELDDSALYLCASSWRQGRTYEQYFGPGTRLTVT.

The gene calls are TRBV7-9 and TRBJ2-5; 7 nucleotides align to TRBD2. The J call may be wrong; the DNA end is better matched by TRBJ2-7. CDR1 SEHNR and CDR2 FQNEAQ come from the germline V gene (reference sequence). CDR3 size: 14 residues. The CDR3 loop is CASSLWDYSYEQYF. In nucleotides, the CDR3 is TGTGCCAGCAGCTTATGGGACTATTCCTACGAGCAGTACTTC.

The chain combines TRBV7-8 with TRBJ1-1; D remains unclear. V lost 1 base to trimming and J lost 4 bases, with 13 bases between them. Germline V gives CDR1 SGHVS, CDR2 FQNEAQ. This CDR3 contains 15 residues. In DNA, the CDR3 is TGTGCCAGCAGCTTAGATGGGAGCAGACGCACTGAAGCTTTCTTT. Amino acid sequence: CASSLDGSRRTEAFF.

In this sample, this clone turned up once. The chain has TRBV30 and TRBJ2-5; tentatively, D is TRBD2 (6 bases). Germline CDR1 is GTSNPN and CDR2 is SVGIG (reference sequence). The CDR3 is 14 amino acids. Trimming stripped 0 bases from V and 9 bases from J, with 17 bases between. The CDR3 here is CAWSVRGQGGPQYF. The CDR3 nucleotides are TGTGCCTGGAGTGTAAGGGGTCAGGGAGGTCCCCAGTACTTC.

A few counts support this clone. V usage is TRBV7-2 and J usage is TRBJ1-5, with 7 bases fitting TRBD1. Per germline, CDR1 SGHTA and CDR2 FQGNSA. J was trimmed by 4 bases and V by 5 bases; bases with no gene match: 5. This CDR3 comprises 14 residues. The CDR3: CASSLQGRNQPQHF. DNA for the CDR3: TGTGCCAGCAGCCTACAGGGGCGTAATCAGCCCCAGCATTTT.

CDR3 sequence: CASSPGEGRSNTEAFF. In nucleotides, the CDR3 is TGTGCCAGCAGCCCCGGGGAGGGGCGCTCGAACACTGAAGCTTTCTTT. The V and J genes are TRBV6-6 and TRBJ1-1; possible D gene TRBD1, 5 bases. CDR1 and CDR2 from the germline V gene are MNHNY and SVGAGI (reference sequence). The CDR3 extends over 16 amino acids. The V end was cut by 6 bases, the J end by 1 base, with 18 bases between.

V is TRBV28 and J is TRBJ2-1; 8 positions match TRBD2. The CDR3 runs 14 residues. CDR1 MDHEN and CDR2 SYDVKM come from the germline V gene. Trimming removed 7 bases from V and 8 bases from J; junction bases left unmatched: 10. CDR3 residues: CASIHREGGDEQFF. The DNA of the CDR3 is TGTGCCAGCATCCATCGGGAGGGGGGGGATGAGCAGTTCTTC.

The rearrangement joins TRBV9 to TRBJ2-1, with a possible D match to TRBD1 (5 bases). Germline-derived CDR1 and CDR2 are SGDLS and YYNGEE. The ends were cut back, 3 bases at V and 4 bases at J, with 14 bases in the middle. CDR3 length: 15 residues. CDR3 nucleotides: TGTGCCAGCAGCGCCGTTGGCACAGGTTACAATGAGCAGTTCTTC. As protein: CASSAVGTGYNEQFF.